Following are 12 T cell receptor beta chains from one sample sequenced in a study of shared T cell receptors in the human thymus. The protocol was immunoSEQ multiplex PCR, while the TCRdb copy is restricted to in-frame clones and leaves out a portion. This table holds 600,000 to 900,000 clones, 70% to 90% found once. A further study also used this sample, focusing on human thymus T cells.

The sample comprised thymocytes. Source of these receptors: a girl less than two years old with a congenital heart defect.

V and J are TRBV30 and TRBJ2-3; the match to TRBD1 covers 9 bases. V was clipped by 0 bases and J by 2 bases; unmatched bases: 12. The germline CDR1 and CDR2 sequences are GTSNPN and SVGIG (reference sequence). This CDR3 region has 18 residues. CDR3 sequence: CAWSVRVGDRDNTDTQYF. The CDR3 DNA follows: TGTGCCTGGAGTGTAAGAGTGGGGGACAGGGACAACACAGATACGCAGTATTTT.

This clone showed up just a few times. One end of the junction is discordant with germline, which a read error may explain. The chain is built from TRBV7-2 and TRBJ1-5; D remains ambiguous. CDR1 SGHTA and CDR2 FQGNSA come from the germline V gene. This CDR3 is built from 14 residues. The CDR3 reads CASSLGPTYQPQHF. The CDR3 region has the DNA TGTGCCAGCAGTTTAGGGCCAACCTATCAGCCCCAGCATTTT. The full variable domain, its missing parts supplied by reference TRBV7-2 and TRBJ1-5, is GAGVSQSPSNKVTEKGKDVELRCDPISGHTALYWYRQSLGQGLEFLIYFQGNSAPDKSGLPSDRFSAERTGGSVSTLTIQRTQQEDSAVYLCASSLGPTYQPQHFGDGTRLSIL.

The chain employs TRBV6-1 and TRBJ2-3; 10 positions match TRBD1. V lost 6 bases to trimming and J lost 3 bases; unmatched junction nucleotides: 6. This CDR3 has 15 amino acids. Germline loops: CDR1 MNHNS, CDR2 SASEGT. Here the CDR3 DNA reads TGTGCCAGCAGGGACAGGGGGAAGGGAACAGATACGCAGTATTTT. It is translated as CASRDRGKGTDTQYF.

The chain joins TRBV25-1 to TRBJ2-5, with 7 bases fitting TRBD1. V lost 5 bases to trimming and J lost 2 bases; unmatched junction nucleotides: 5. Looked up from germline, CDR1 is MGHDK and CDR2 is SYGVNS. This CDR3 spans 14 amino acids. The CDR3 nucleotides are TGTGCCAGCAGTCTCTCGGGACAGCAAGAGACCCAGTACTTC. Protein: CASSLSGQQETQYF. Supplemented by reference TRBV25-1 and TRBJ2-5, the full variable domain reads EADIYQTPRYLVIGTGKKITLECSQTMGHDKMYWYQQDPGMELHLIHYSYGVNSTEKGDLSSESTVSRIRTEHFPLTLESARPSHTSQYLCASSLSGQQETQYFGPGTRLLVL.

The V gene is TRBV6-6, the J gene TRBJ1-1; possible D gene TRBD1, 6 bases. Germline CDR1 MNHNY, CDR2 SVGAGI (reference sequence). Trimming removed 1 base at V and 1 base at J, with 13 bases between. The CDR3 has 16 residues. The CDR3 DNA reads as TGTGCCAGCAGTTACTGGGCTGGGGGCGGGAACACTGAAGCTTTCTTT. Translating gives CASSYWAGGGNTEAFF.

The chain joins TRBV18 to TRBJ2-3; 7 nucleotides line up with TRBD1. The germline CDR1 and CDR2 sequences are KGHSH and LQKENI. The CDR3 is made up of 16 amino acids. V lost 6 bases and J lost 4; bases outside the gene matches: 13. CDR3: CASSLIDRVGADTQYF. In nucleotides, the CDR3 is TGTGCCAGCTCTCTTATCGACAGGGTTGGGGCAGATACGCAGTATTTT.

To note about this clone: Germline is not matched at one junction end, which may reflect a read error. The chain carries TRBV7-7 and TRBJ2-1, with D possibly TRBD2 on 5 matching bases. The CDR3 totals 16 residues. From germline, CDR1 is SSHAT and CDR2 FNYEAQ (reference sequence). The CDR3, as DNA: TGTGCTAGCAGCGTCGGGCCAGCCCCGACAACGGGGGAGCAGTTCTTC. This translates into CASSVGPAPTTGEQFF.

The chain recombines TRBV5-6 with TRBJ2-1, with TRBD1 identical over 7 bases. V was pared by 2 bases and J by 5 bases, with 7 bases of the junction left unmatched. This CDR3 region has 15 residues. Per the germline V gene, CDR1 is SGHDT and CDR2 is YYEEEE. CDR3 residues: CASSFGRQGDNEQFF. The CDR3 coding sequence is TGTGCCAGCAGCTTCGGTAGGCAGGGGGACAATGAGCAGTTCTTC.

J is TRBJ2-7 and V is TRBV2, with 10 bases that match TRBD2. Germline loops: CDR1 SNHLY, CDR2 FYNNEI. V shed 2 bases, J shed 4 bases, and the junction held 11 bases outside the gene matches. The CDR3 length is 17 residues. CDR3 in DNA: TGTGCCAGCAGTGAACTGACAAATTTGGGACTAGCGTACGAGCAGTACTTC. Protein product: CASSELTNLGLAYEQYF.

The rearrangement uses TRBV15 and TRBJ1-3, with D possibly matching TRBD1 (5 bases). The CDR3 is 14 residues long. V was trimmed by 1 base and J by 3 bases, leaving 7 bases between them. Germline V gene sequence: CDR1 LNHNV, CDR2 YYDKDF (reference sequence). The chain's CDR3 is CATSRVRVGNTIYF. The CDR3 DNA sequence: TGTGCCACCAGCAGAGTCAGGGTTGGAAACACCATATATTTT.

The CDR3 sequence: CASSTSGTGGLFSGANVLTF. The DNA of the CDR3 is TGTGCCAGCAGTACCAGCGGGACAGGGGGTCTCTTCTCTGGGGCCAACGTCCTGACTTTC. The J gene is TRBJ2-6, the V gene TRBV11-3, with 11 bases matching TRBD1. This CDR3 region has 20 residues. Losses at the gene ends were 6 bases for V and 0 bases for J; bases not matched to a gene: 13. The germline V gene has CDR1 SGHNT and CDR2 YENEEA.

The chain uses TRBV28 and TRBJ2-2; perhaps TRBD2 as D (5 bases). This CDR3 spans 12 amino acids. Germline V gene data show CDR1 as MDHEN and CDR2 as SYDVKM. Trimming pared 8 bases from V and 3 bases from J, leaving 7 bases between. The CDR3 protein is CASRGYTGELFF. The CDR3 DNA sequence: TGTGCCAGCCGGGGATACACCGGGGAGCTGTTTTTT.